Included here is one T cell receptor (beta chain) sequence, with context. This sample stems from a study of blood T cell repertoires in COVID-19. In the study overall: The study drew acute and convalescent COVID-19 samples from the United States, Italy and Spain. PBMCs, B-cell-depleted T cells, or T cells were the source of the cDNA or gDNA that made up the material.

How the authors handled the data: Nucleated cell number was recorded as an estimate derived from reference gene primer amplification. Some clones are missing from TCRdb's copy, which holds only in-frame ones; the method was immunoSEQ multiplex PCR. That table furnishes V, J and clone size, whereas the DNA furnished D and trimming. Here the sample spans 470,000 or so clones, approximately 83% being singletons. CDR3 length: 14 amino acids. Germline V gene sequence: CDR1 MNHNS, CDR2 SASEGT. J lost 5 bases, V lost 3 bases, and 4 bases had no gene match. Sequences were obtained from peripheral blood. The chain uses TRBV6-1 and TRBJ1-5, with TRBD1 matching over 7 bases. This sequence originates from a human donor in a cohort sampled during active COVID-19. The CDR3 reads CASSDGQVYQPQHF. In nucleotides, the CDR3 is TGTGCCAGCAGTGATGGACAGGTTTATCAGCCCCAGCATTTT.